Presented here are 9 T cell receptor beta chains from one specimen sequenced in a study of OX40 agonist ivuxolimab in advanced cancers. Profiled with immunoSEQ multiplex PCR; TCRdb holds only in-frame clones, not every one. The sample has some 80,000 clones, approximately 92% seen once. The sample here was CD4+ or CD8+ T cells sorted from blood, taken in a trial of the OX40 agonist ivuxolimab. The origin of the receptors is an adult with an advanced solid tumor such as melanoma, head and neck, liver or kidney cancer.

The chain has TRBV7-2 and TRBJ2-5; D uncertain. CDR1 and CDR2 (germline): SGHTA, FQGNSA. V gave up 1 base and J gave up 6 bases, with 9 bases separating them. CDR3 length: 13 amino acids. The CDR3 loop reads CASSLDVGKTQYF. The CDR3 DNA reads TGTGCCAGCAGCTTAGACGTGGGGAAGACCCAGTACTTC.

The rearrangement uses TRBV6-5 and TRBJ1-2, with 8 bases that match TRBD1. This CDR3 has 15 residues. V was pared by 2 bases and J by 5 bases, with 7 bases of the junction left unmatched. Germline loops: CDR1 MNHEY, CDR2 SVGAGI. The DNA for the CDR3 is TGTGCCAGCAGTTACGAGGGGACAGGAAATTATGGCTACACCTTC. Its protein product is CASSYEGTGNYGYTF.

The chain recombines TRBV2 with TRBJ2-6, with D perhaps matching TRBD1 (5 bases). The CDR3 covers 15 residues. From germline, CDR1 is SNHLY and CDR2 FYNNEI. Trimming shortened V by 6 bases and J by 1 base, and 10 bases separated the two germline ends. The DNA for the CDR3 is TGTGCCAGCAGGGACCAGGGTTCTGGGGCCAACGTCCTGACTTTC. Translation gives CASRDQGSGANVLTF.

The chain combines TRBV7-9 with TRBJ2-3; 8 bases agree with TRBD2. This CDR3 has 16 amino acids. The junction had 8 bases not matched to a gene; V was cut back by 5 bases and J by 1 base. Germline CDR1 reads SEHNR; CDR2 reads FQNEAQ (reference sequence). The CDR3 sequence is CASSRRRAGGTDTQYF. CDR3 DNA: TGTGCCAGCAGCCGGAGGCGAGCGGGAGGCACAGATACGCAGTATTTT.

V and J are TRBV7-3 and TRBJ2-5, with D maybe TRBD1 (6 bases). Trimming stripped 2 bases from V and 2 bases from J, with 15 bases between. The CDR3 runs to 16 residues. Germline V gives CDR1 SGHTA, CDR2 FQGTGA. The CDR3 sequence: CASSLGSSRGQETQYF. As DNA, the CDR3 is TGTGCCAGCAGCTTAGGTTCGTCGAGGGGGCAAGAGACCCAGTACTTC.

This sequence joins TRBV4-2 and TRBJ1-5; 7 positions match TRBD1. The V segment lost 3 bases and the J segment 0 bases; nucleotides outside the gene matches: 5. This CDR3 spans 16 amino acids. The germline V gene has CDR1 LGHNA and CDR2 YNFKEQ. The CDR3 loop is CASSHSGTASNQPQHF. CDR3 coding DNA: TGTGCCAGCAGCCACTCCGGGACAGCTAGCAATCAGCCCCAGCATTTT.

This sequence joins TRBV7-3 and TRBJ2-2, with 14 bases that match TRBD2. V lost 3 bases to trimming and J lost 5 bases; unmatched junction nucleotides: 2. Germline CDR1 SGHTA, CDR2 FQGTGA. The CDR3 has 16 residues. The CDR3 DNA reads TGTGCCAGCAGCTTGGGACTAGCGGGAGCGACCGGGGAGCTGTTTTTT. Translation gives CASSLGLAGATGELFF.

This chain joins TRBV27 and TRBJ2-7; D uncertain. The CDR3 loop spans 15 amino acids. Germline assignment: CDR1 MNHEY and CDR2 SMNVEV (reference sequence). V was shortened by 1 base and J by 3 bases, with 13 bases between the two germline ends. CDR3 sequence (DNA): TGTGCCAGCAGTTTATTGGGTAGTCAGCTCTACGAGCAGTACTTC. The encoded protein is CASSLLGSQLYEQYF.

The rearrangement links TRBV18 to TRBJ1-1, with D perhaps matching TRBD1 (6 bases). The V gene lost 6 bases and the J gene lost 1 base, with 9 bases spanning the gap. Germline CDR1 is KGHSH and CDR2 is LQKENI. CDR3 length: 13 amino acids. The CDR3 DNA sequence: TGTGCCAGCTCCGAAGGGGGGAACACTGAAGCTTTCTTT. This gives the protein CASSEGGNTEAFF.